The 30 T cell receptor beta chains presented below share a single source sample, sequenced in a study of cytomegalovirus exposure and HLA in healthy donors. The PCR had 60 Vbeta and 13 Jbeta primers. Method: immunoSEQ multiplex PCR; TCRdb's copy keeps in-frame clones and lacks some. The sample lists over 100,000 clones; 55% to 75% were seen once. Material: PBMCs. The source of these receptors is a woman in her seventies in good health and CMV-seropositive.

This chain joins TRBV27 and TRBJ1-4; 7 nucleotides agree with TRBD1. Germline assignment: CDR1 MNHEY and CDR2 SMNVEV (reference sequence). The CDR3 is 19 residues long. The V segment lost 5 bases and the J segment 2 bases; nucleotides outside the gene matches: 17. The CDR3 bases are TGTGCCAGCAGTAGGGGGCCGACAGGGTCTGGGTTTACTAATGAAAAACTGTTTTTT. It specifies CASSRGPTGSGFTNEKLFF. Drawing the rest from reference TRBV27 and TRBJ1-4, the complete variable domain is EAQVTQNPRYLITVTGKKLTVTCSQNMNHEYMSWYRQDPGLGLRQIYYSMNVEVTDKGDVPEGYKVSRKEKRNFPLILESPSPNQTSLYFCASSRGPTGSGFTNEKLFFGSGTQLSVL.

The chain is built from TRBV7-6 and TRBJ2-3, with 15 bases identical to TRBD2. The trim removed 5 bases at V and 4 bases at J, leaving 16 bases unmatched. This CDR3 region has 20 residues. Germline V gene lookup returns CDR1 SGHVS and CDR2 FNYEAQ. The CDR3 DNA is TGTGCCAGCAGCCCCACCCCCGGGACTAGCGGGGGGAGTGTGGCAGATACGCAGTATTTT. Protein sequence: CASSPTPGTSGGSVADTQYF.

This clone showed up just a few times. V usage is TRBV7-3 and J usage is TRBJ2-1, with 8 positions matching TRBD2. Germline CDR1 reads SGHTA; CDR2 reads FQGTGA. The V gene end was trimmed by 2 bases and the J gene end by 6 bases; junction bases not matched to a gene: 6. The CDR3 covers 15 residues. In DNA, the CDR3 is TGTGCCAGCAGCTTAGCGGGGGGCCGAGGCAATGAGCAGTTCTTC. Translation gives CASSLAGGRGNEQFF.

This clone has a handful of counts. The CDR3 reads CASSLAGVAGPQETQYF. The CDR3 bases are TGTGCCAGCAGCTTAGCAGGGGTAGCGGGGCCTCAAGAGACCCAGTACTTC. The chain recombines TRBV13 with TRBJ2-5, with TRBD2 matching 8 bases. Germline trimming cut 1 base from V and 2 bases from J; bases unmatched to any gene: 9. Germline V lookup: CDR1 PRHDT, CDR2 FYEKMQ (reference sequence). The CDR3 length is 17 residues. Full variable domain (remainder filled in from reference TRBV13 and TRBJ2-5): AAGVIQSPRHLIKEKRETATLKCYPIPRHDTVYWYQQGPGQDPQFLISFYEKMQSDKGSIPDRFSAQQFSDYHSELNMSSLELGDSALYFCASSLAGVAGPQETQYFGPGTRLLVL.

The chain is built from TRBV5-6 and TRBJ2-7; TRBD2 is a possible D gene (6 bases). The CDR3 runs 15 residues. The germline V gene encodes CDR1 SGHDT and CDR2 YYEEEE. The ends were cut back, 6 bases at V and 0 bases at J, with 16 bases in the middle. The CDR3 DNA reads TGTGCCAGCACCACTATTTTGACTAGCTCCTACGAGCAGTACTTC. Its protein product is CASTTILTSSYEQYF.

The CDR3 spells CASRRIPGQGINEQFF. The CDR3 bases are TGCGCCAGCCGTAGGATCCCGGGACAGGGCATCAATGAGCAGTTCTTC. The chain combines TRBV5-1 with TRBJ2-1, with 9 bases that match TRBD1. The germline gives CDR1 SGHRS, CDR2 YFSETQ. The V segment lost 7 bases and the J segment 6 bases; nucleotides outside the gene matches: 14. CDR3 length: 16 residues.

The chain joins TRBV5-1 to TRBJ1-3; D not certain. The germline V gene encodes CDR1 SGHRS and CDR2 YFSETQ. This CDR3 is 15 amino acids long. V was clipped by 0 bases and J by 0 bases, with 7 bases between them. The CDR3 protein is CASSLVGSSGNTIYF. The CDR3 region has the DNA TGCGCCAGCAGCTTGGTGGGGAGCTCTGGAAACACCATATATTTT.

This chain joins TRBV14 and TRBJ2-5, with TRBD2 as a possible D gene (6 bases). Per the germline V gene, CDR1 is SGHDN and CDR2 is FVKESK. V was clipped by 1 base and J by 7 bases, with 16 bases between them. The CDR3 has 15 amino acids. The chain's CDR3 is CASSQGEEPYGTQYF. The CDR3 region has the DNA TGTGCCAGCAGCCAAGGGGAGGAACCATATGGGACCCAGTACTTC.

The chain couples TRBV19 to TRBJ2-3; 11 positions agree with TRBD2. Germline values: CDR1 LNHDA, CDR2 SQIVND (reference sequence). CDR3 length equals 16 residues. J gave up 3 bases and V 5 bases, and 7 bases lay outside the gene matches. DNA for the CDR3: TGTGCCAGTAGTCTTCCTAGCGGGGGGTTGACAGATACGCAGTATTTT. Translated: CASSLPSGGLTDTQYF.

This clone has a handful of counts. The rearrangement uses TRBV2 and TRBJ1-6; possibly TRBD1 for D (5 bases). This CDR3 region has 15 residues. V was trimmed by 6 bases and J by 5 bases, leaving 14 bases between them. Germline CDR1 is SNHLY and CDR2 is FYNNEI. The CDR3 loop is CASSSGGADNSPLHF. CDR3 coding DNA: TGTGCCAGCAGCTCGGGGGGAGCAGATAATTCACCCCTCCACTTT.

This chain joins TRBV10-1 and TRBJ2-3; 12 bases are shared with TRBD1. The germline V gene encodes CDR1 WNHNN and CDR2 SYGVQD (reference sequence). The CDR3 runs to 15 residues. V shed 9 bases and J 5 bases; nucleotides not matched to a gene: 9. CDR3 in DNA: TGCGCCAGTTCAAGCGGGACAGGGGGCAAAGATACGCAGTATTTT. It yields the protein CASSSGTGGKDTQYF.

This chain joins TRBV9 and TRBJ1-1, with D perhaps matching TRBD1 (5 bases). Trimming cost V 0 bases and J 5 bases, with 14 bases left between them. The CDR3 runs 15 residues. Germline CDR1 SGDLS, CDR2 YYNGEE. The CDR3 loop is CASSVDHRIWTEAFF. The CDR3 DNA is TGTGCCAGCAGCGTAGACCACAGGATATGGACTGAAGCTTTCTTT.

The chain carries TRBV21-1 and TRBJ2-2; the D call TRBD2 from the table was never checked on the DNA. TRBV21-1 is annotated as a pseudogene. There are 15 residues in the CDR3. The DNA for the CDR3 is TGTGCCAGCAGCAAAGCCGCTAGATCAGCCGGGGAGCTGTTTTTT. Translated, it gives CASSKAARSAGELFF.

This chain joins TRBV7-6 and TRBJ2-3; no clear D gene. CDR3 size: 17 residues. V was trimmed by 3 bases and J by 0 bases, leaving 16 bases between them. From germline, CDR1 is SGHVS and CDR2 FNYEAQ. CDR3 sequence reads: CASSFQVSARSTDTQYF. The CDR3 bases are TGTGCCAGCAGCTTTCAGGTTTCTGCACGGAGCACAGATACGCAGTATTTT.

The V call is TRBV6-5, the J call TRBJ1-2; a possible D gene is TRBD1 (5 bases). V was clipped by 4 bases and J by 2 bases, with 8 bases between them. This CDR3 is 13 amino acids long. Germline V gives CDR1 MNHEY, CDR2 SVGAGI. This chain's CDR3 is CASSFGGNYGYTF. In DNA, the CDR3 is TGTGCCAGCAGTTTCGGGGGGAACTATGGCTACACCTTC.

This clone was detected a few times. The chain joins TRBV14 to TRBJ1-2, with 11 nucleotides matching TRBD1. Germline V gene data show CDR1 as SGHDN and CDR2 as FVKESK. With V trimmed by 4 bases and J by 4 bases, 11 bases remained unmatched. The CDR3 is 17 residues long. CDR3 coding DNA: TGTGCCAGCAGCCTCGGACAGGGGGCTAGCTTCGGCTATGGCTACACCTTC. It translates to CASSLGQGASFGYGYTF.

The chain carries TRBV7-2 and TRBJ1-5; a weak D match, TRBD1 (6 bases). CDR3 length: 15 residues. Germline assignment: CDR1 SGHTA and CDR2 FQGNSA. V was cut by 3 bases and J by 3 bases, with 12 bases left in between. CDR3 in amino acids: CASSFLQGPNQPQHF. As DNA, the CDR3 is TGTGCCAGCAGCTTTTTACAGGGACCCAATCAGCCCCAGCATTTT.

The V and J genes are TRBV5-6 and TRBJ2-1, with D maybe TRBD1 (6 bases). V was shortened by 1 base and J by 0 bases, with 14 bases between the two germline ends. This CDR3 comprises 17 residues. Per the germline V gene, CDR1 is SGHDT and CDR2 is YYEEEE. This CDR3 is CASSLIWDNGSYNEQFF. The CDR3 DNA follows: TGTGCCAGCAGCTTGATTTGGGACAACGGCTCCTACAATGAGCAGTTCTTC.

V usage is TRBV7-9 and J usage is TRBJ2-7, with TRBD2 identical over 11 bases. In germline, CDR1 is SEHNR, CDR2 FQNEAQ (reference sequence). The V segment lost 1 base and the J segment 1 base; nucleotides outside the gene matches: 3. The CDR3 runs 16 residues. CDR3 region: CASSLGASGGSYEQYF. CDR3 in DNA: TGTGCCAGCAGCTTAGGGGCTAGCGGGGGGTCCTACGAGCAGTACTTC.

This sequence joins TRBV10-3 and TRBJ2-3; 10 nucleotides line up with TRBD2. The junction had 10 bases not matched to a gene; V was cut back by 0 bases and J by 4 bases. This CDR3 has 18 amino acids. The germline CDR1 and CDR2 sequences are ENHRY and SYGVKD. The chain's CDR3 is CAISESTAGGRLSDTQYF. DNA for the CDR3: TGTGCCATCAGTGAGTCGACAGCGGGGGGGCGGCTCTCAGATACGCAGTATTTT.

CDR3 region: CSVGQGGRGELFF. The CDR3 coding sequence is TGCAGCGTGGGACAGGGGGGGAGGGGGGAGCTGTTTTTT. The chain couples TRBV29-1 to TRBJ2-2, with TRBD1 identical over 11 bases. Trimming removed 6 bases from V and 8 bases from J; junction bases left unmatched: 5. The CDR3 spans 13 residues. Germline CDR1 is SQVTM and CDR2 is ANQGSEA.

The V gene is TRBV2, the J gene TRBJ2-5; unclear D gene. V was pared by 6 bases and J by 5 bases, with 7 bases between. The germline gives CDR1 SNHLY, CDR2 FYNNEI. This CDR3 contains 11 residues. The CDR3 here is CASRAVETQYF. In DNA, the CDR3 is TGTGCCAGCAGGGCAGTGGAGACCCAGTACTTC.

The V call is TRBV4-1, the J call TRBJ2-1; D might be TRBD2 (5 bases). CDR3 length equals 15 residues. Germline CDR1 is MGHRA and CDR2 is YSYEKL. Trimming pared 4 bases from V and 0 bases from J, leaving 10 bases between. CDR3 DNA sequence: TGCGCCAGCAGCCCCCCTAGCACCTCCTACAATGAGCAGTTCTTC. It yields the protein CASSPPSTSYNEQFF.

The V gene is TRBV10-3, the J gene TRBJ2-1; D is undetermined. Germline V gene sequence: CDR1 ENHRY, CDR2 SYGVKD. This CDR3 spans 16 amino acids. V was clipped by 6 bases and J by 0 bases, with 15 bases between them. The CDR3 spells CAIRSFDTRSYNEQFF. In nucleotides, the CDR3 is TGTGCCATCAGAAGCTTCGACACTCGCTCCTACAATGAGCAGTTCTTC.

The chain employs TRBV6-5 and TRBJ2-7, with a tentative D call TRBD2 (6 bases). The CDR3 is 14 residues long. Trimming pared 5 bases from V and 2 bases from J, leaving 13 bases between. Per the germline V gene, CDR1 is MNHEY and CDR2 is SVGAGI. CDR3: CASSPSAGPYEQYF. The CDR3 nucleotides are TGTGCCAGCAGTCCCTCGGCGGGGCCCTACGAGCAGTACTTC.

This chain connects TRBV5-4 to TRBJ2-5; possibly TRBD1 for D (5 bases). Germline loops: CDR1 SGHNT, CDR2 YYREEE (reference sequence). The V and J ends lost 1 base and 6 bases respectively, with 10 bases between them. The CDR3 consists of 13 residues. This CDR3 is CASSLQGIKTQYF. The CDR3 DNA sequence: TGTGCCAGCAGCTTGCAGGGAATAAAGACCCAGTACTTC.

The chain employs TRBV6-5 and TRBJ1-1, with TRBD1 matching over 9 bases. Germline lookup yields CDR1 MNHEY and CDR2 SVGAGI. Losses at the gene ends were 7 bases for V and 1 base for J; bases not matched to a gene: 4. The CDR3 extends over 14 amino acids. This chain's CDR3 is CASIYRGQNTEAFF. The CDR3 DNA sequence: TGTGCCAGCATATACAGGGGGCAGAACACTGAAGCTTTCTTT.

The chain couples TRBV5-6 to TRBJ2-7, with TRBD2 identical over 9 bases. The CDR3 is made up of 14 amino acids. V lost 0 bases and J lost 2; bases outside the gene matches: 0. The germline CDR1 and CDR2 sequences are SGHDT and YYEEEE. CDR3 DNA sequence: TGTGCCAGCAGCTTGGCTAGCGGGACCTACGAGCAGTACTTC. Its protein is CASSLASGTYEQYF.

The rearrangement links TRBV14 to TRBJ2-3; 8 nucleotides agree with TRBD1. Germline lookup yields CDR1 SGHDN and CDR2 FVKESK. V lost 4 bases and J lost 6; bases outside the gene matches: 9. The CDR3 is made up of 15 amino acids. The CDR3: CASSRQRQGADTQYF. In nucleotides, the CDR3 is TGTGCCAGCAGCCGCCAACGCCAGGGGGCGGATACGCAGTATTTT.

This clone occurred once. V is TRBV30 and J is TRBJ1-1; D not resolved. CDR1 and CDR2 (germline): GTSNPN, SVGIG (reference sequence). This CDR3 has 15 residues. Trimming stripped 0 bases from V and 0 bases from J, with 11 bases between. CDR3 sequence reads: CAWSVQSGVNTEAFF. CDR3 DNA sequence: TGTGCCTGGAGTGTACAGTCGGGAGTGAACACTGAAGCTTTCTTT. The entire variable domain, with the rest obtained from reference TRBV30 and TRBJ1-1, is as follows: SQTIHQWPATLVQPVGSPLSLECTVEGTSNPNLYWYRQAAGRGLQLLFYSVGIGQISSEVPQNLSASRPQDRQFILSSKKLLLSDSGFYLCAWSVQSGVNTEAFFGQGTRLTVV.